This is a list of T cell receptor beta chains from one sample in a study of T cells in lung cancer brain metastases. The data were produced by immunoSEQ multiplex PCR, yet TCRdb's version contains in-frame clones alone and is incomplete. The data contain fewer than 5,000 clones, around nine tenths of them seen just once; the ten biggest clones take up over 7.5%. Input material: tumor tissue from the primary lung tumor. The receptors originated from a man aged 55 to 70 with non-small cell lung cancer. Both conserved end residues are trimmed from each CDR3.

J: TRBJ1-1; V: TRBV2; CDR3: ASSQTGGVTEAF
J: TRBJ2-7; V: TRBV25-1; CDR3: ASRPDPGGPYEQY
J: TRBJ2-7; V: TRBV19; CDR3: ASSIDRDGAYEQY
J: TRBJ2-3; V: TRBV2; CDR3: ASRTDASDTQY
J: TRBJ2-6; V: TRBV6-4; CDR3: ASSDSPGANVLT
J: TRBJ2-3; V: TRBV18; CDR3: ASSRGTDTQY
J: TRBJ2-5; V: TRBV10-3; CDR3: ATRYQSQGQETQY
J: TRBJ2-1; V: TRBV9; CDR3: ASSVSSDSSYNEQF
J: TRBJ1-5; V: TRBV4-2; CDR3: ASSGSNQPQH
J: TRBJ1-2; V: TRBV5-1; CDR3: ASSLGDRGPGGYT
J: TRBJ2-3; V: TRBV7-8; CDR3: ASSFQGGQSDTQY
J: TRBJ1-2; V: TRBV29-1; CDR3: SVEMDNTYGYT
J: TRBJ1-2; V: TRBV9; CDR3: ASSASPGGHRGYT
J: TRBJ1-4; V: TRBV7-2; CDR3: ASSLTKGALKSEGLF
J: TRBJ1-1; V: TRBV28; CDR3: ASSFLGEAF
J: TRBJ1-1; V: TRBV7-9; CDR3: ASSLLQGTEAF
J: TRBJ1-1; V: TRBV4-1; CDR3: ASSPGTDMNTEAF
J: TRBJ2-1; V: TRBV5-1; CDR3: ASSLKGGSYNEQF
J: TRBJ2-1; V: TRBV5-1; CDR3: ASSLQEQGPYNEQF
J: TRBJ2-4; V: TRBV7-8; CDR3: ASSLAHATTSGAKNIQY
J: TRBJ2-3; V: TRBV30; CDR3: AWSGSEGTMQY
J: TRBJ2-5; V: TRBV9; CDR3: ASSEGTRETQY
J: TRBJ2-2; V: TRBV9; CDR3: ASSVRGINTGELF
J: TRBJ2-7; V: TRBV2; CDR3: ASRGGNEQY
J: TRBJ2-5; V: TRBV4-3; CDR3: ASSPWLGGNYQETQY
J: TRBJ1-5; V: TRBV27; CDR3: ASSLEGADQPQH
J: TRBJ2-1; V: TRBV18; CDR3: ASSPPRQGVGNEQF
J: TRBJ2-3; V: TRBV29-1; CDR3: SPTELNPNPPQRVTQY
J: TRBJ2-7; V: TRBV6-5; CDR3: ASSTEGEQY
J: TRBJ1-5; V: TRBV5-1; CDR3: ASSLEDSRNQPQH
J: TRBJ2-3; V: TRBV5-6; CDR3: ASSFGGGGSTDTQY
J: TRBJ1-1; V: TRBV12-5; CDR3: ASGLVQGGIPEAF
J: TRBJ2-7; V: TRBV5-1; CDR3: ASSRTGGHEYEQY
J: TRBJ2-7; V: TRBV19; CDR3: ASSLQSTYEQY
J: TRBJ1-5; V: TRBV15; CDR3: ATSRALSNQPRH
J: TRBJ2-6; V: TRBV6-6; CDR3: ASSANSGANVLT
J: TRBJ2-6; V: TRBV9; CDR3: ASSRVSGANVLT
J: TRBJ1-4; V: TRBV2; CDR3: ASSARQSTNEKLF
J: TRBJ2-7; V: TRBV6-5; CDR3: ASSSGTGFSYEQY
J: TRBJ1-1; V: TRBV6-6; CDR3: ASSHGTGGVTEAF
J: TRBJ1-4; V: TRBV28; CDR3: ASSRRTGEEKLF
J: TRBJ1-2; V: TRBV7-8; CDR3: ASSGSQGADYGYT
J: TRBJ2-7; V: TRBV7-9; CDR3: ASSLAGGPYEQY
J: TRBJ2-4; V: TRBV28; CDR3: ASGDRGWTKNIQY
J: TRBJ2-5; V: TRBV7-7; CDR3: ASSPRQGQETQY